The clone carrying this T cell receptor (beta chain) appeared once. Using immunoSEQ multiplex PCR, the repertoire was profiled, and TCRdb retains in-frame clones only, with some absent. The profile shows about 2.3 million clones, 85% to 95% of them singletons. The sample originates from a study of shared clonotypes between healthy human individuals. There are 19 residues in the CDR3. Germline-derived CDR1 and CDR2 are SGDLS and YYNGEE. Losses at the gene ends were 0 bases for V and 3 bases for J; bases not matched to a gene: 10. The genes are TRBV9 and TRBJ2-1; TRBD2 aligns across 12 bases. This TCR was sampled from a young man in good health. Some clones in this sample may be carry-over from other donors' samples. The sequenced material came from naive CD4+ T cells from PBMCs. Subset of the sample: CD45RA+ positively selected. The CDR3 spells CASSVGFLAGGLGYNEQFF. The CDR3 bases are TGTGCCAGCAGCGTAGGGTTTCTAGCGGGAGGGCTAGGCTACAATGAGCAGTTCTTC.